Listed below are T cell receptor beta chains from one sample, sequenced in a study of T cell repertoires in cytomegalovirus infection. TCRdb recomputed calls from the reads with MiXCR, one row per CDR3 protein. Among 400,000 or so distinct CDR3 sequences listed, 30% to 40% were seen once. The sequenced sample was PBMCs. The receptors stem from a human donor in good health (CMV status not recorded). Some clones in this sample may be carry-over from other donors' samples. CDR3s include the opening cysteine and the closing phenylalanine or tryptophan. The D gene is left open where the match is weak. Size is omitted from some rows. Given values are once, few, many or a class for expanded clones.

j_call v_call d_call clone_size cdr3_nt cdr3_aa
TRBJ2-3 TRBV5-1 - many TGCGCCAGCAGCTTACGGGGGGCCGGCACAGATACGCAGTATTTT CASSLRGAGTDTQYF
TRBJ1-4 TRBV27 TRBD1 few TGTGCCAGCAGTACATCGTTACAGGGGAAGAGGGTTTACGAAAAACTGTTTTTT CASSTSLQGKRVYEKLFF
TRBJ1-5 TRBV6-5 - - TGTGCCAGCAGTTTGGGACTTTATAGCAATCAGCCCCAGCATTTT CASSLGLYSNQPQHF
TRBJ2-5 TRBV20-1 - few TGCAGTGCTAGACAAACTGGACGTCCCACCCAAAGGACCCAGTACTTC CSARQTGRPTQRTQYF
TRBJ1-4 TRBV20-1 - few TGCAGTGCTTCCACAGGTTTTACTAATGAAAAACTGTTTTTT CSASTGFTNEKLFF
TRBJ2-7 TRBV7-6 - - TGTGCCAGCAGCCTTACGCGTTCCTCCTACGAGCCGTACTTC CASSLTRSSYEPYF
TRBJ2-5 TRBV6-1 - - TGTGCCAGCAGTGAAGCAAACAGACAAGAGACCCAGTACTTC CASSEANRQETQYF
TRBJ1-5 TRBV2 TRBD1 - TGTGCCAGCAGTATGAGCGGACAGGGTGGGAATCAGCCCAAGCATTTT CASSMSGQGGNQPKHF
TRBJ1-1 TRBV4-3 - - TGCGCCAGCAGCCACCCCGGAGGCGGCACTGAAGCTTTCTTT CASSHPGGGTEAFF
TRBJ2-1 TRBV7-8 - - TGTGCCAGCAGCTTAGCGCGGAGTGGGTTAGCCTACAATGAGCAGTTCTTC CASSLARSGLAYNEQFF
TRBJ2-3 TRBV4-3 - - TGCGCCAGCAGCCAAGATTCAACAGGGCGGACAGATACGCAGTATTTT CASSQDSTGRTDTQYF
TRBJ2-6 TRBV15 - - TGTGCCACCAGCCGGGACCACTCTGGGGCCAACGTCCTGACTTTC CATSRDHSGANVLTF
TRBJ1-1 TRBV11-2 - few TGTGCCAGCAGCTTAGCGGGGCAGGGCAGGAACACTGAAGCTTTCTTT CASSLAGQGRNTEAFF
TRBJ1-5 TRBV7-9 - few TGTGCCAGCAGCACCATTACGAGAGGGACCAATCAGCCCCAGCATTTT CASSTITRGTNQPQHF
TRBJ1-4 TRBV13 TRBD1 - TGTGCCAGCAGCCGACGACAGGGGGCCGCAACTAATGAAAAACTGTTTTTT CASSRRQGAATNEKLFF
TRBJ2-1 TRBV29-1 TRBD1 - TGCAGCGTGCGACAGGGGGCGTTCAATGAGCAGTTCTTC CSVRQGAFNEQFF
TRBJ1-1 TRBV20-1 - once TGCAGTGCTAGGCCGTACACTGAAGCTTTCTTT CSARPYTEAFF
TRBJ2-3 TRBV28 TRBD2 - TGTGCCAGCAGTAGCGGGGGGAACACAGATACGCAGTATTTT CASSSGGNTDTQYF
TRBJ2-7 TRBV28 - few TGTGCCAGCACCCAGGTTTCCTACGAGCAGTACTTC CASTQVSYEQYF
TRBJ1-2 TRBV10-3 - - TGTGCCATCAGTGGCCCGGGGAACTATGGCTACACCTTC CAISGPGNYGYTF
TRBJ2-2 TRBV5-5 - - TGTGCCAGCAGCTTGGGGTCCCACACCGGGGAGCTGTTTTTT CASSLGSHTGELFF
TRBJ1-6 TRBV7-4 - few TGTGCCAGCAGCTTAGAACGGGATAATTCACCCCTCCACTTT CASSLERDNSPLHF
TRBJ2-1 TRBV5-4 TRBD1 few TGTGCCAGCAGTCCTAGGACAGGGGGCCACAATGAGCAGTTCTTC CASSPRTGGHNEQFF
TRBJ1-3 TRBV5-4 TRBD1 - TGTGCCAGCAGCAGACAGGGGATAAGCTCTGGAAACAGCATATATTTT CASSRQGISSGNSIYF
TRBJ1-5 TRBV6-5 - - TGTGCCAGCAGTTTAAACCCCCGCAATCAGCCCCAGCATTTT CASSLNPRNQPQHF
TRBJ1-3 TRBV6-6 - - TGTGCCAGCAGTGACCTAGACAGTGACTCTGGAAACACCATATATTTT CASSDLDSDSGNTIYF
TRBJ2-3 TRBV7-2 TRBD2 - TGTGCCAGCAGCTTAGAGGGACGGGGGGGGGATACGCAGTATTTT CASSLEGRGGDTQYF
TRBJ1-6 TRBV6-5 TRBD1 - TGTGCCAGCAGGACGGACAGGGGCACGGGTTTACCCCTCCACTTT CASRTDRGTGLPLHF
TRBJ2-7 TRBV28 - few TGTGCCAGCAGGTATCCGGGATCCACCTACGAGCAGTACTTC CASRYPGSTYEQYF
TRBJ2-1 TRBV7-2 - - TGTGCCAGCAGCTTTGGGGGGACCATCTATTATAATGATCAGTTCTTC CASSFGGTIYYNDQFF
TRBJ1-2 TRBV7-2 - many TGTGCCAGCAGCTCGGGATTCTCGGGCTATGGCTACACCTTC CASSSGFSGYGYTF
TRBJ2-5 TRBV20-1 - - TGCAGTGCTAGAGAGGTAGTTGGGCAAGAGACCCAGTACTTC CSAREVVGQETQYF
TRBJ2-3 TRBV6-4 TRBD2 - TGTGCCAGCAGTGACGGGGCTAGCGGGGGCACAGATACGCAGTATTTT CASSDGASGGTDTQYF
TRBJ1-5 TRBV12-3/TRBV12-4 TRBD1 - TGTGCCAGCAGCAACAGGGGGCAAGGCAATCAGCCCCAGCATTTT CASSNRGQGNQPQHF
TRBJ2-3 TRBV11-3 - few TGTGCCAGCAGCTTAGTTGTAAAAGATACGCAGTATTTT CASSLVVKDTQYF
TRBJ2-7 TRBV7-2 - many TGTGCCAGCAGGTTAGGTTTGGGCGAGCAGTACTTC CASRLGLGEQYF
TRBJ1-2 TRBV29-1 - few TGCAGCGTTGAAGAGGGTACGGGAGACTATGGCTACACCTTC CSVEEGTGDYGYTF
TRBJ1-5 TRBV12-3/TRBV12-4 - - TGTGCCAGCGTTTTTGGAGAATATAGCAATCAGCCCCAGCATTTT CASVFGEYSNQPQHF
TRBJ2-7 TRBV2 - - TGTGCCAGCAACCGGGACGGAGGAAACTACGAGCAGTACTTC CASNRDGGNYEQYF
TRBJ1-6 TRBV10-3 - - TGTGCCATCAGTGAGGGAAAATCACCCCTCCACTTT CAISEGKSPLHF
TRBJ2-5 TRBV6-8 TRBD2 few TGTGCCACCCGGAGACTAGCGGGGGGGCCTCAAGAGACCCAGTACTTC CATRRLAGGPQETQYF
TRBJ2-3 TRBV24-1 - - TGTGCCACCAGTGACCCCTCACCCGGAGATACGCAGTATTTT CATSDPSPGDTQYF
TRBJ2-2 TRBV7-3 - - TGTGCCAGCAGCTTAACGGGGACCGGGGATCTGTTTTTT CASSLTGTGDLFF
TRBJ2-1 TRBV27 TRBD2 - TGTGCCAGCAGTCTCACTAGCGGGGGGGCAGATGAGCAGTTCTTC CASSLTSGGADEQFF
TRBJ1-5 TRBV4-1 - many TGCGCCAGCAGCCAAGAGTCAGCTAGCAATCAGCCCCAGCATTTT CASSQESASNQPQHF